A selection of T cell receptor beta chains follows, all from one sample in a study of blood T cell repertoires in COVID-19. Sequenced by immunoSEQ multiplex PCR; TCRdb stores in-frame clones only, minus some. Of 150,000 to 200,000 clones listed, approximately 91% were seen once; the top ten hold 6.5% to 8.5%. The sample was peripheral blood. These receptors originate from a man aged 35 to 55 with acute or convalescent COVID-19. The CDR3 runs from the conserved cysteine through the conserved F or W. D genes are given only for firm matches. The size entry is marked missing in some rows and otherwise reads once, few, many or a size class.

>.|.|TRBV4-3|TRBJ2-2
TGCGCCAGCAGCCAAGATTACCCAGGGGCGGTTGCGAACACCGGGGAGCTGTTTTTT
CASSQDYPGAVANTGELFF
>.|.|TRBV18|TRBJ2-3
TGTGCCAGCTCGGGCCTTCGCACAGATACGCAGTATTTT
CASSGLRTDTQYF
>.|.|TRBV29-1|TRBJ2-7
TGCAGCGTCGCCCAGGACAGTCGGGAGCAGTACTTC
CSVAQDSREQYF
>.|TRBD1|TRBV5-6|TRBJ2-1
TGTGCCAGCAGCTTGGGAGACAGGGGGTACAATGAGCAGTTCTTC
CASSLGDRGYNEQFF
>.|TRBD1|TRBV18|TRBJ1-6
TGTGCCAGCTCACCGGGACAGACGGATTCACCCCTCCACTTT
CASSPGQTDSPLHF
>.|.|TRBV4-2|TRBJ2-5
TGTGCCAGCAGCCAGGCCCATGGAGAGACCCAGTACTTC
CASSQAHGETQYF
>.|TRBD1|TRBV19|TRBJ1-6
TGTGCCAGTAGTACCTACAGGGGCGAGATTAATTCACCCCTCCACTTT
CASSTYRGEINSPLHF
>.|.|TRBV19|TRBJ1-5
TGTGCCAGTAGTATCACGGGGATCAATCAGCCCCAGCATTTT
CASSITGINQPQHF
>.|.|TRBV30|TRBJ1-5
TGTGCCTGGAGTGGGGGGGGACATCAGCCCCAGCATTTT
CAWSGGGHQPQHF
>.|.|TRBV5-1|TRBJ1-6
TGCGCCAGCAGCTTAATGGTAGGGGAATTCCGGGATTCACCCCTCCACTTT
CASSLMVGEFRDSPLHF
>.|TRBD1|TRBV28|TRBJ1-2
TGTGCCAGCAGTCGTACCGGGACAGGGGACTATGGCTACACCTTC
CASSRTGTGDYGYTF
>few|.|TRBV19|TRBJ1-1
TGTGCCAGTAGTACAGGGTATGCGGCTTTCTTT
CASSTGYAAFF
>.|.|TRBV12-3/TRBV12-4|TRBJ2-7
TGTGCCAGCAGCCGCTCTTCTCCGGGGGAGCAGTACTTC
CASSRSSPGEQYF
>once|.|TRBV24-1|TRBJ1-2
TGTGCCACCAGTGACACCGGGACATTCGCTAACTATGGCTACACCTTC
CATSDTGTFANYGYTF
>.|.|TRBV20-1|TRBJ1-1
TGCAGTGCTAGCAGGCAGATTGAAGCTTTCTTT
CSASRQIEAFF
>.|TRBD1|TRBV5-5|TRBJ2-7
TGTGCCAGCAGCTTGGGGTCGACAGGGGGTTTACGGGAGCAGTACTTC
CASSLGSTGGLREQYF
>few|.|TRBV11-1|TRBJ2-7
TGTGCCAGCAGCTGGAGCTCCTACGAGCAGTACTTC
CASSWSSYEQYF
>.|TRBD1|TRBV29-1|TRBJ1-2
TGCAGCGTAGCTACGACAGGGGGTATTTTCTATGGCTACACCTTC
CSVATTGGIFYGYTF
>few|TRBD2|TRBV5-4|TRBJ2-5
TGTGCCAGCAGCTTGGGGGGGTCTAGCGGCCAAGAGACCCAGTACTTC
CASSLGGSSGQETQYF
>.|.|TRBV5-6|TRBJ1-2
TGTGCCAGCAGTCAAGGGGTCGGCTACACCTTC
CASSQGVGYTF
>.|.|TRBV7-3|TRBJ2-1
TGTGCCAGCAGCTCCTGGGTCGAGGGCCCATACAATGAGCAGTTCTTC
CASSSWVEGPYNEQFF
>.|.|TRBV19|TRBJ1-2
TGTGCCAGTACCCCTAGGACTCTCTGGGGCTACACCTTC
CASTPRTLWGYTF
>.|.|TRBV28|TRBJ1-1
TGTGCCAGCAGTTTCCCCCGGGACTCTGGGCGAGCTTTCTTT
CASSFPRDSGRAFF
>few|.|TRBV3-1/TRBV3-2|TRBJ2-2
TGTGCCAGCAGCCAAGAGGTGCCAGTAAACACCGGGGAGCTGTTTTTT
CASSQEVPVNTGELFF
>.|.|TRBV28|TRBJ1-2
TGTGCCAGCAGTTTAACAGACTATGGCTACACCTTC
CASSLTDYGYTF
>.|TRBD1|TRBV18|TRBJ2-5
TGTGCCAGCTCACCAGCAAGGGACAGGGGGGTGAGAGAGACCCAGTACTTC
CASSPARDRGVRETQYF
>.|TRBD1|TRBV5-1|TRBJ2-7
TGCGCCAGCAGCTTACAGGGGAACGAGCAGTACTTC
CASSLQGNEQYF
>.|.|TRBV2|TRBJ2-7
TGTGCCAGCAGTATACCTCAAAGGGGAACGATGCAGCAGTACTTC
CASSIPQRGTMQQYF
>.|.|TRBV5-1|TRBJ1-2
TGCGCCAGCAGCTTGGCCGGCGTAGCGCACCCACGTTATGGCTACACCTTC
CASSLAGVAHPRYGYTF
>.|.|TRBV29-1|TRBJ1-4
TGCAGCGTTGGAGGAGGCCACAATGAAAAACTGTTTTTT
CSVGGGHNEKLFF
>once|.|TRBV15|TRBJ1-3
TGTGCCACCAGCAGGGGGTTAGGGTGGACGGGAGGTTCTGGAAACACCATATATTTT
CATSRGLGWTGGSGNTIYF
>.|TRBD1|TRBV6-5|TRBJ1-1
TGTGCCAGCAGTCCGGGACAGGGGTGGAACACTGAAGCTTTCTTT
CASSPGQGWNTEAFF
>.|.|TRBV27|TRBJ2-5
TGTGCCAGCAGCCGATCTAACCGTATGGAGACCCAGTACTTC
CASSRSNRMETQYF
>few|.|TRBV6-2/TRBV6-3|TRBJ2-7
TGTGCCAGCAGTTACAGGCAGGGCGAGCAGTACTTC
CASSYRQGEQYF
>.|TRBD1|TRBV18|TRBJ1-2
TGTGCCAGCTCGGGACAGGGCTACACCTTC
CASSGQGYTF
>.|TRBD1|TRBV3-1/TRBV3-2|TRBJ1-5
TGTGCCAGCAGCCAAGCGACAGGGAGCAATCAGCCCCAGCATTTT
CASSQATGSNQPQHF
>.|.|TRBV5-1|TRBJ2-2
TGCGCCAGCAGCTTGCTAGCGCCGGGCACCGGGGAGCTGTTTTTT
CASSLLAPGTGELFF
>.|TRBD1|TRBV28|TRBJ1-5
TGTGCCAGCAGGTACGACAGGGGAGAATATCAGCCCCAGCATTTT
CASRYDRGEYQPQHF
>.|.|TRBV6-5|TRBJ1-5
TGTGCCAGCAGTCTAAGAGGGAGAGATCAGCCCCAGCATTTT
CASSLRGRDQPQHF
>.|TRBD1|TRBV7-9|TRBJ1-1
TGTGCCAGCAGCCACAGACCGACAGGGGGCACTGAAGCTTTCTTT
CASSHRPTGGTEAFF
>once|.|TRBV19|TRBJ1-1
TGTGCCAGTAACTACGGAGAGAACACTGAAGCTTTCTTT
CASNYGENTEAFF
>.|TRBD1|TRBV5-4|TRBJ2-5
TGTGCCAGCAGCGCGGCACAGGGGGCTCAGGAGACCCAGTACTTC
CASSAAQGAQETQYF
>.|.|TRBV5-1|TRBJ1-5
TGCGCCAGCAGCTGGGGGGGCAGTGGTCAGCCCCAGCATTTT
CASSWGGSGQPQHF
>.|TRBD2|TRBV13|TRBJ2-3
TGTGCCAGCAGCTTAGGGACTAGCGGGGGCATAAGCACAGATACGCAGTATTTT
CASSLGTSGGISTDTQYF
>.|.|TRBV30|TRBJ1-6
TGTGCCTGGAGTGTATTCCCGGCGGGGGCCGGGAATTCACCCCTCCACTTT
CAWSVFPAGAGNSPLHF
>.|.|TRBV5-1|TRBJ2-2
TGCGCCAGCAGCCTTGAGGCGGGGGCGCGCACCGGGGAGCTGTTTTTT
CASSLEAGARTGELFF
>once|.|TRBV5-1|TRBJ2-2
TGCGCCAGCAGCTTGGACAGCTCCAAAGGCGGGGAGCTGTTTTTT
CASSLDSSKGGELFF
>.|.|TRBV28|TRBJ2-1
TGTGCCAGCAGCACTCCGGGAGCTTACAATGAGCAGTTCTTC
CASSTPGAYNEQFF
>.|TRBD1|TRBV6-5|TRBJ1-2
TGTGCCAGCCTCTTGAGACAGGGGGCGGACTATGGCTACACCTTC
CASLLRQGADYGYTF
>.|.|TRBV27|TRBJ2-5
.
CASSSSYQETQYF
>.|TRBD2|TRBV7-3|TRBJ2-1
TGTGCCAGCAGCCTAACTAGCGGGGCCTACAATGAGCAGTTCTTC
CASSLTSGAYNEQFF
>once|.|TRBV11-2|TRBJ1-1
TGTGCCAGCAGCTTCAATACTAGGGACACTGAAGCTTTCTTT
CASSFNTRDTEAFF
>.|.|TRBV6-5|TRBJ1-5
TGTGCCAGCAGTTACTCCAAGGGGGATCAGCCCCAGCATTTT
CASSYSKGDQPQHF
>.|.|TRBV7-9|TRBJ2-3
TGTGCCAGCACCCCGAACAGGGCGAGCACAGATACGCAGTATTTT
CASTPNRASTDTQYF
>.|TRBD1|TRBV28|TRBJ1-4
TGTGCCAGCAGTGTGACAGGGTGGGGCGAAAAACTGTTTTTT
CASSVTGWGEKLFF